Shown below are 14 T cell receptor beta chains from a single sample sequenced in a study of Siglec-9 on CD8 T cells in melanoma (dated by TCRdb to about 2019). The library was produced with the immunoSEQ multiplex PCR assay. Held by TCRdb, this immuneACCESS table contains in-frame sequences only and omits some clones. Under half of the omission traces to an unresolved V gene where checked; the cause of the rest is unknown. For this sample the table gives some 37,000 clones, of which roughly four fifths were detected only once. Jointly, the top ten make up around 1.8% of the sample. The sample was Siglec-9- CD8+ T cells sorted from blood. The sample's cell subset or site, from its label and the paper: CD8 T cells lacking Siglec-9. The receptor set was obtained from a human donor in good health.

This chain joins TRBV4-1 and TRBJ2-1; perhaps TRBD1 as D (6 bases). The CDR3 length is 17 residues. CDR1 and CDR2 (germline): MGHRA, YSYEKL. V lost 3 bases and J lost 2, with 17 bases in between. In nucleotides, the CDR3 is TGCGCCAGCAGCCATTCTCTACAGGGAAGCGCCTACAATGAGCAGTTCTTC. The encoded protein is CASSHSLQGSAYNEQFF.

This clone has a handful of counts. The chain has TRBV10-2 and TRBJ1-1, with unresolved D. Germline CDR1 reads WSHSY; CDR2 reads SAAADI. The CDR3 has 13 residues. The V and J ends lost 7 bases and 1 base respectively, with 10 bases between them. The CDR3 sequence is CASTPGENTEAFF. CDR3 sequence (DNA): TGCGCCAGCACTCCCGGGGAGAACACTGAAGCTTTCTTT.

Only a few counts were recorded for this clone. The J gene is TRBJ1-1, the V gene TRBV4-1; D gene unclear. Trimming took off 3 bases at V and 0 bases at J, with 14 bases between the two ends. CDR1 and CDR2 (germline): MGHRA, YSYEKL. This CDR3 has 16 amino acids. The CDR3 nucleotides read TGCGCCAGCAGCCACCTAAGACCAGAGTTGAACACTGAAGCTTTCTTT. Translated: CASSHLRPELNTEAFF.

The rearrangement links TRBV25-1 to TRBJ2-1, with TRBD1 matching 9 bases. The ends lost 7 bases at V and 9 bases at J; junction bases unmatched: 4. The CDR3 extends over 12 amino acids. Germline V gene sequence: CDR1 MGHDK, CDR2 SYGVNS. The CDR3 sequence is CASTTGGFEQFF. CDR3 coding DNA: TGTGCCAGCACAACAGGGGGCTTTGAGCAGTTCTTC.

The V call is TRBV11-2, the J call TRBJ1-6, with a weak D call TRBD1 (5 bases). CDR3 length equals 14 residues. Germline V lookup: CDR1 SGHAT, CDR2 FQNNGV. V lost 2 bases, J lost 7 bases, and 9 bases lay in between. The CDR3 protein is CASSLKGSNSPLHF. As DNA, the CDR3 is TGTGCCAGCAGCTTAAAGGGGAGCAATTCACCCCTCCACTTT.

This rearrangement joins TRBV5-1 to TRBJ2-1, with no clear D. Germline V gene sequence: CDR1 SGHRS, CDR2 YFSETQ. The CDR3 totals 11 residues. Trimming took 4 bases from V and 6 from J, leaving 5 bases between them. CDR3: CASSDVNEQFF. In DNA form, the CDR3 reads TGCGCCAGCAGCGACGTCAATGAGCAGTTCTTC.

The chain joins TRBV28 to TRBJ1-2, with 10 bases that match TRBD1. After removal of 0 bases from V and 7 bases from J, the junction contained 11 bases not matched to a gene. The CDR3 is made up of 17 amino acids. Per germline, CDR1 MDHEN and CDR2 SYDVKM. The CDR3 here is CASSLWGPRQGAGGYTF. CDR3 coding DNA: TGTGCCAGCAGTTTATGGGGCCCTCGACAGGGGGCAGGTGGCTACACCTTC.

The gene calls are TRBV5-6 and TRBJ2-3; 9 nucleotides match TRBD2. The CDR3 loop spans 14 amino acids. The V gene end was trimmed by 4 bases and the J gene end by 5 bases; junction bases not matched to a gene: 5. Germline V gene data show CDR1 as SGHDT and CDR2 as YYEEEE. The CDR3 sequence: CASSLSGSRDTQYF. As DNA, the CDR3 is TGTGCCAGCAGCCTTAGCGGGAGTCGAGATACGCAGTATTTT.

This clone was found once. The chain couples TRBV9 to TRBJ2-2; TRBD2 aligns across 9 bases. The V gene end was trimmed by 0 bases and the J gene end by 3 bases; junction bases not matched to a gene: 3. Germline V gives CDR1 SGDLS, CDR2 YYNGEE. The CDR3 length is 16 residues. The CDR3 here is CASSVALAGYTGELFF. CDR3 DNA sequence: TGTGCCAGCAGCGTAGCCCTAGCGGGATACACCGGGGAGCTGTTTTTT. Based on the CDR3 plus reference TRBV9 and TRBJ2-2, the full variable domain is DSGVTQTPKHLITATGQRVTLRCSPRSGDLSVYWYQQSLDQGLQFLIQYYNGEERAKGNILERFSAQQFPDLHSELNLSSLELGDSALYFCASSVALAGYTGELFFGEGSRLTVL.

J is TRBJ1-2 and V is TRBV11-2; a weak D match, TRBD1 (5 bases). With 6 bases removed from V and 4 bases from J, the gap between germline ends came to 15 bases. The CDR3 extends over 14 amino acids. The germline V gene has CDR1 SGHAT and CDR2 FQNNGV. CDR3 sequence reads: CASSLGAVGYGYTF. DNA for the CDR3: TGTGCCAGCAGTCTAGGGGCAGTTGGCTATGGCTACACCTTC.

The table lists this clone with a few counts. The V gene is TRBV11-3, the J gene TRBJ1-2; D gene uncertain. The CDR3 loop spans 14 amino acids. Between the trimmed V and J ends, which lost 5 bases and 7 bases, there was a span of 17 bases. Per the germline V gene, CDR1 is SGHNT and CDR2 is YENEEA. This CDR3 reads CASSRGTSPLGYTF. The CDR3 nucleotides are TGTGCCAGCAGCCGTGGTACCAGCCCGCTTGGCTACACCTTC.

This sequence joins TRBV5-6 and TRBJ1-2; no clear D. Germline V gene sequence: CDR1 SGHDT, CDR2 YYEEEE. The CDR3 covers 13 residues. V shed 0 bases and J shed 7 bases, with 10 bases lying between them. This CDR3 reads CASSLGELLGYTF. The CDR3 bases are TGTGCCAGCAGCTTGGGGGAGCTTCTTGGCTACACCTTC.

Turning to this clone: Other DNA sequences from this sample encode an identical CDR3 as well. This chain connects TRBV27 to TRBJ2-7; tentative D call: TRBD1 (5 bases). The CDR3 spans 13 residues. Trimming took off 5 bases at V and 3 bases at J, with 11 bases between the two ends. Germline loops: CDR1 MNHEY, CDR2 SMNVEV (reference sequence). CDR3 bases: TGTGCCAGCAGTCTCACAGGCTACTACGAGCAGTACTTC. Protein product: CASSLTGYYEQYF.

This clone was observed a single time. This chain uses TRBV9 with TRBJ1-4, with 7 bases aligning to TRBD1. V lost 3 bases to trimming and J lost 2 bases; unmatched junction nucleotides: 7. Germline CDR1 reads SGDLS; CDR2 reads YYNGEE. The CDR3 has 16 residues. This CDR3 is CASSGTTGETNEKLFF. CDR3 DNA: TGTGCCAGCAGCGGAACCACAGGGGAGACTAATGAAAAACTGTTTTTT. The variable domain in full, with the rest retrieved from reference TRBV9 and TRBJ1-4, is DSGVTQTPKHLITATGQRVTLRCSPRSGDLSVYWYQQSLDQGLQFLIQYYNGEERAKGNILERFSAQQFPDLHSELNLSSLELGDSALYFCASSGTTGETNEKLFFGSGTQLSVL.